What follows is one T cell receptor (beta chain) and its context. Libraries were prepared by immunoSEQ multiplex PCR; TCRdb keeps only in-frame clonotypes and omits some of them. The table lists approximately 1,500,000 clones, nearly 99% of them singletons. The CDR3 has 18 amino acids. V was clipped by 2 bases and J by 0 bases; unmatched bases: 8. Germline CDR1 is KGHSH and CDR2 is LQKENI. This specimen belongs to a study of shared clonotypes between healthy human individuals. This sequence joins TRBV18 and TRBJ2-7; 12 bases line up with TRBD2. Sequencing was done on a sample of naive CD4+ T cells sorted from blood. Described subset: CD45RA+ positively selected. This clonotype was sampled from a man in his thirties or forties in good health. The CDR3 sequence is CASSPGLAGILSSYEQYF. CDR3 coding DNA: TGTGCCAGCTCACCAGGACTAGCGGGAATTCTGAGCTCCTACGAGCAGTACTTC.